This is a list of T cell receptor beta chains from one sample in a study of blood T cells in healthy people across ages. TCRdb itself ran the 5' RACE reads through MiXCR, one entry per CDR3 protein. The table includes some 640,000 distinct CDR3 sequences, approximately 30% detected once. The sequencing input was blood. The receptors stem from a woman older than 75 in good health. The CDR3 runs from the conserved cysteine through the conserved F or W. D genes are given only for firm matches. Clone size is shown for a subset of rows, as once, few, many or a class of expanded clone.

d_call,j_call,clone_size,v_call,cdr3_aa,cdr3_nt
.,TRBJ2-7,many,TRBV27,CASSFRYGNYEQYF,TGTGCCAGCAGTTTTAGGTATGGGAACTACGAGCAGTACTTC
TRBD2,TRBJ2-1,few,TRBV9,CASSPGERGAAYNGQFF,TGTGCCAGCAGCCCGGGCGAGCGGGGGGCCGCCTACAATGGGCAGTTCTTC
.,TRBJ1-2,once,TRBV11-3,CASSSRATGSRGYTF,TGTGCCAGCAGCTCCCGGGCCACAGGGTCCCGTGGCTACACCTTC
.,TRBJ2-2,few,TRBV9,CASSVSQQTGELFF,TGTGCCAGCAGCGTCTCGCAACAAACCGGGGAGCTGTTTTTT
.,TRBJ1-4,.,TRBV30,CAWSVQGRNEKLFF,TGTGCCTGGAGTGTACAAGGGCGGAATGAAAAACTGTTTTTT
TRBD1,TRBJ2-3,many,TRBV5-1,CASGTAKASTDTQYF,TGCGCCAGCGGGACAGCGAAAGCTAGCACAGATACGCAGTATTTT
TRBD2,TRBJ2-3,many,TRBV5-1,CASSLAIGLARDTQYF,TGCGCCAGCAGCTTGGCTATCGGACTAGCGAGGGATACGCAGTATTTT
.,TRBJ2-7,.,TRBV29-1,CSVDVADEQYF,TGCAGCGTTGATGTGGCGGACGAGCAGTACTTC
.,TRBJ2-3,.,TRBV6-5,CASSYGPVARTDTQYF,TGTGCCAGCAGTTACGGTCCGGTGGCACGCACAGATACGCAGTATTTT
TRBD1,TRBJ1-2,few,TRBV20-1,CSARDPLGQGGRSYGYTF,TGCAGTGCTAGAGATCCCCTGGGACAGGGAGGGCGGAGCTATGGCTACACCTTC
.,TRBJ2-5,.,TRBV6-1,CATDTGLVGQETQYF,TGTGCCACCGACACAGGGTTGGTAGGGCAAGAGACCCAGTACTTC
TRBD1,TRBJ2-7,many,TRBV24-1,CATSATGGSETQYF,TGTGCCACCAGTGCGACAGGGGGAAGTGAAACCCAGTACTTC
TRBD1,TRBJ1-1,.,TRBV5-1,CASSYGQGATVTEAFF,TGCGCCAGCAGCTACGGACAGGGGGCGACGGTCACTGAAGCTTTCTTT
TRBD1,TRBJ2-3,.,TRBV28,CATRPILRGGDTDTQYF,TGTGCCACCCGTCCCATTTTACGAGGGGGCGACACAGATACGCAGTATTTT
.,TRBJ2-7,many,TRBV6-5,CASSYSLDIYRSSYEQYF,TGTGCCAGCAGTTACTCCTTGGATATATATAGGAGCTCCTACGAGCAGTACTTC
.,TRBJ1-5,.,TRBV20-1,CSAEGSSNQPQHF,TGCAGTGCAGAGGGTTCTAGCAATCAGCCCCAGCATTTT
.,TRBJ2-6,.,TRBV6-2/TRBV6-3,CASSLQDGANVLTF,TGTGCCAGCAGCCTACAGGACGGGGCCAACGTCCTGACTTTC
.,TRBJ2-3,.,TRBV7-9,CASSSWRRGSTDTQYF,TGTGCCAGCAGCTCTTGGCGGCGGGGTAGCACAGATACGCAGTATTTT
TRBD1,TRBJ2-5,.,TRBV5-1,CASSPWTGEETQYF,TGCGCCAGCAGCCCATGGACAGGGGAAGAGACCCAGTACTTC
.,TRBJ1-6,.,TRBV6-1,CASTYDRTLGALHF,TGTGCCAGCACCTACGACAGGACCCTTGGGGCCCTCCACTTT
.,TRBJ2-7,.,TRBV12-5,CASGLVLLGGYNEQYF,TGTGCTAGTGGTTTGGTACTTCTGGGTGGTTACAATGAGCAGTACTTC
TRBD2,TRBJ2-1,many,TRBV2,CASSPKTSESYNEQFF,TGTGCCAGCAGTCCTAAGACTAGCGAGTCCTACAATGAGCAGTTCTTC
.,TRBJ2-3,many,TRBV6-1,CASSELGRWAGMQYF,TGTGCCAGCAGTGAATTAGGACGTTGGGCGGGGATGCAGTATTTT
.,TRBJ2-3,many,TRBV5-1,CASSSGGAVDTQYF,TGCGCCAGCAGCTCTGGGGGGGCTGTAGATACGCAGTATTTT
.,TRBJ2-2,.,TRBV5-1,CASSLEGGGELFF,TGCGCCAGCAGCTTGGAAGGGGGCGGGGAGCTGTTTTTT
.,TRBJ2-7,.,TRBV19,CASSPRELPSYEQYF,TGTGCCAGTAGTCCCCGGGAGCTCCCCTCCTACGAGCAGTACTTC
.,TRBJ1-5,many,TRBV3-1,CASSQAGLGNQPQHF,TGTGCCAGCAGCCAAGCAGGGCTGGGCAATCAGCCCCAGCATTTT
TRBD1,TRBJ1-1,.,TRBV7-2,CASSLWTGETAFF,TGTGCCAGCAGCCTTTGGACAGGGGAAACAGCTTTCTTT
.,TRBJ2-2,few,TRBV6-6,CASLAVTGELFF,TGTGCCAGCTTAGCGGTAACCGGGGAGCTGTTTTTT
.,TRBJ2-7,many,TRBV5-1,CASSFQGTDAYEQYF,TGCGCCAGCAGCTTTCAAGGGACCGACGCCTACGAGCAGTACTTC
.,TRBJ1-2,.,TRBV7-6,CASSSLSSYGYTF,TGTGCCAGCAGCTCCCTGTCTAGCTATGGCTACACCTTC
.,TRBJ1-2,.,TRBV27,CASSRDSTSNYGYTF,TGTGCCAGCAGCCGCGACAGTACCTCTAACTATGGCTACACCTTC
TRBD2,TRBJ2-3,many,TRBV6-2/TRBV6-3,CASSYGTSGTDTQYF,TGTGCCAGCAGTTACGGGACTAGCGGCACAGATACGCAGTATTTT
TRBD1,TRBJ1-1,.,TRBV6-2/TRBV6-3,CASSTPGDSLNTEAFF,TGTGCCAGCAGTACACCGGGGGACAGCCTGAACACTGAAGCTTTCTTT
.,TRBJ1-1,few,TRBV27,CASSLQGWGSEAFF,TGTGCCAGCAGTTTGCAGGGGTGGGGATCTGAAGCTTTCTTT
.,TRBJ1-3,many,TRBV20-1,CSAREIIGGTGNTIYF,TGCAGTGCTAGAGAAATTATTGGGGGGACTGGAAACACCATATATTTT
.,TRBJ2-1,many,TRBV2,CASSEEDNTYNEQFF,TGTGCCAGCAGTGAAGAGGACAACACCTACAATGAGCAGTTCTTC
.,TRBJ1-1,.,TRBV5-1,CASKADRMNTEAFF,TGCGCCAGCAAGGCGGATCGGATGAACACTGAAGCTTTCTTT
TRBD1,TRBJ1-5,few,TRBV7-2,CASSPAGGSGQPQHF,TGTGCCAGCAGCCCCGCAGGGGGCTCAGGTCAGCCCCAGCATTTT
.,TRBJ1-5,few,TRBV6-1,CASRAIEGRQPQHF,TGTGCCAGCAGGGCCATCGAAGGCCGGCAGCCCCAGCATTTT
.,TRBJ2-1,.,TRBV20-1,CSARESGGDHNEQFF,TGCAGTGCTAGAGAGTCAGGGGGGGACCACAATGAGCAGTTCTTC
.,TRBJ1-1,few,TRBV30,CAWSVSRMNTEAFF,TGTGCCTGGAGTGTGTCCCGTATGAACACTGAAGCTTTCTTT
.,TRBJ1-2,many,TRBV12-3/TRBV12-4,CASSLHSPNYGYTF,TGTGCCAGCAGCTTACACTCCCCTAACTATGGCTACACCTTC
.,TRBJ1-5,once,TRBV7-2,CAGSRGGMANQPQHF,TGTGCCGGCAGCCGAGGAGGGATGGCCAATCAGCCCCAGCATTTT
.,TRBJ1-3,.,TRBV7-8,CASSFMSSGNTIYF,TGTGCCAGCAGCTTCATGAGCTCTGGAAACACCATATATTTT
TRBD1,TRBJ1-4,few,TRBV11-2,CASSLGQLNDEKLFF,TGTGCCAGCAGCTTGGGACAGCTTAATGATGAAAAACTGTTTTTT